The text below deals with one T cell receptor beta chain. Sequenced by immunoSEQ multiplex PCR; TCRdb stores in-frame clones only, minus some. In the table there are 62,000 or so clones, around 87% of which are singletons. V shed 11 bases and J shed 7 bases, with 14 bases lying between them. The germline CDR1 and CDR2 sequences are LNHDA and SQIVND (reference sequence). The CDR3 is made up of 11 amino acids. This sample was taken from a study of technical replicates of blood from a few donors. The sample taken for sequencing was PBMCs. The V call is TRBV19, the J call TRBJ1-1; possible D gene TRBD1, 5 bases. The receptor was derived from a human donor in good health. Some clones in this sample may be carry-over from other donors' samples. The CDR3 here is CASGRGIEAFF. The CDR3 DNA is TGTGCCTCCGGCCGGGGGATTGAAGCTTTCTTT.